These 5 T cell receptor beta chains were all obtained from the same sample, sequenced in a study of blood T cells in healthy people across ages. The use of a sample-barcoded 5' primer and a J-beta primer mix characterized a second PCR of about 7 to 12 cycles. One entry per CDR3 protein, called by TCRdb with MiXCR from the 5' RACE reads. The table lists some 900,000 distinct CDR3 sequences, 48% of them singletons. Source material: blood. The receptors come from a man younger than 45 in good health.

The table lists this clonotype with many counts. The chain recombines TRBV6-5 with TRBJ2-1; 12 bases match TRBD1. The V gene end was trimmed by 2 bases and the J gene end by 8 bases; junction bases not matched to a gene: 7. Germline CDR1 reads MNHEY; CDR2 reads SVGAGI. The CDR3 sequence is 16 residues long. In DNA form, the CDR3 reads TGTGCCAGCAGTTACCTCGCGGGACAGGGGGCGGATGAGCAGTTCTTC. Its translation: CASSYLAGQGADEQFF.

The rearrangement joins TRBV7-3 to TRBJ2-1; unclear D gene. V was clipped by 5 bases and J by 5 bases, with 13 bases between them. The germline gives CDR1 SGHTA, CDR2 FQGTGA. The CDR3 runs 14 residues. In nucleotides, the CDR3 is TGTGCCAGCAGCCGTGGGCAGGCTCACAATGAGCAGTTCTTC. As protein: CASSRGQAHNEQFF.

This rearrangement joins TRBV7-2 to TRBJ1-1; D not resolved. The V gene lost 3 bases and the J gene lost 4 bases, with 12 bases spanning the gap. This CDR3 region has 14 residues. Germline CDR1 is SGHTA and CDR2 is FQGNSA. The CDR3 is CASSLQGISTEAFF. The CDR3 nucleotides are TGTGCCAGCAGCTTGCAAGGTATCAGCACTGAAGCTTTCTTT.

The chain couples TRBV6-5 to TRBJ1-2, with unresolved D. This CDR3 contains 16 residues. V was trimmed by 7 bases and J by 0 bases, leaving 18 bases between them. Germline CDR1 reads MNHEY; CDR2 reads SVGAGI. CDR3 residues: CASTRGGGKANYGYTF. The CDR3 DNA is TGTGCCAGCACCAGAGGTGGAGGAAAGGCTAACTATGGCTACACCTTC.

The chain is built from TRBV30 and TRBJ2-7; D gene unclear. CDR3 size: 14 residues. V lost 0 bases, J lost 3 bases, and 12 bases lay in between. Germline V gene sequence: CDR1 GTSNPN, CDR2 SVGIG (reference sequence). The CDR3, as DNA: TGTGCCTGGAGTGTAGTTGGTCCGTACTACGAGCAGTACTTC. The encoded protein is CAWSVVGPYYEQYF. The full variable domain, rest sourced from reference TRBV30 and TRBJ2-7, is SQTIHQWPATLVQPVGSPLSLECTVEGTSNPNLYWYRQAAGRGLQLLFYSVGIGQISSEVPQNLSASRPQDRQFILSSKKLLLSDSGFYLCAWSVVGPYYEQYFGPGTRLTVT.